Shown below are 32 T cell receptor beta chains from a single sample sequenced in a study of blood T cell repertoires in COVID-19. This table comes from immunoSEQ multiplex PCR, and its TCRdb copy is limited to in-frame clones, with some not included. The sample shows fewer than 400,000 clones, around 90% of them seen only once. The material sequenced was peripheral blood. These TCRs come from a human donor in a cohort sampled during active COVID-19.

J is TRBJ1-1 and V is TRBV27; D not certain. Germline CDR1 MNHEY, CDR2 SMNVEV (reference sequence). Trimming took off 4 bases at V and 1 base at J, with 13 bases between the two ends. The CDR3 consists of 15 residues. DNA of the CDR3: TGTGCCAGCAGTTCCGCAGCGGGGAGGAACACTGAAGCTTTCTTT. It encodes CASSSAAGRNTEAFF.

The CDR3 sequence: CASSQERTGGPETQYF. DNA for the CDR3: TGCGCCAGCAGCCAAGAGAGGACAGGGGGCCCGGAGACCCAGTACTTC. The chain recombines TRBV4-1 with TRBJ2-5; TRBD1 matches at 11 bases. V was pared by 0 bases and J by 5 bases, with 5 bases of the junction left unmatched. The CDR3 is made up of 16 amino acids. In germline, CDR1 is MGHRA, CDR2 YSYEKL.

The gene calls are TRBV10-3 and TRBJ1-5, with 10 bases matching TRBD1. With 10 bases clipped from V and 1 base from J, the junction kept 7 bases outside the gene matches. CDR3 length: 15 amino acids. Germline V gives CDR1 ENHRY, CDR2 SYGVKD. CDR3 in DNA: TGTGCCACCCGACAGGGGGCGGAAAGCAATCAGCCCCAGCATTTT. Translating gives CATRQGAESNQPQHF.

The chain links TRBV7-9 to TRBJ1-3; 12 bases fit TRBD1. This CDR3 is built from 16 residues. Germline V gene sequence: CDR1 SEHNR, CDR2 FQNEAQ (reference sequence). Trimming at V came to 5 bases and at J to 2 bases, leaving 4 bases not matched to a gene. This CDR3 is CASSLGQGATGNTIYF. The CDR3 nucleotides are TGTGCCAGCAGCCTGGGACAGGGGGCTACTGGAAACACCATATATTTT.

J is TRBJ1-6 and V is TRBV6-1, with 7 bases matching TRBD1. There are 15 residues in the CDR3. J was trimmed by 7 bases and V by 2 bases; bases with no gene match: 5. The germline gives CDR1 MNHNS, CDR2 SASEGT. The DNA of the CDR3 is TGTGCCAGCAGTGAACAGGGGGGTTCGAATTCACCCCTCCACTTT. Protein sequence: CASSEQGGSNSPLHF.

The chain joins TRBV10-1 to TRBJ2-2; maybe TRBD2 (5 bases). Trimming shortened V by 6 bases and J by 0 bases, and 8 bases separated the two germline ends. CDR3 size: 14 residues. Per germline, CDR1 WNHNN and CDR2 SYGVQD (reference sequence). CDR3 DNA sequence: TGCGCCAGCAGCCTGACTACGAACACCGGGGAGCTGTTTTTT. This encodes CASSLTTNTGELFF.

This rearrangement joins TRBV3-1 (or the pseudogene TRBV3-2) to TRBJ2-5, with TRBD2 matching 9 bases. Germline V gives CDR1 LGHDT, CDR2 YNNKEL (reference sequence). The CDR3 consists of 13 residues. Trimming removed 8 bases from V and 3 bases from J; junction bases left unmatched: 4. CDR3 region: CASRASGEETQYF. The CDR3 DNA reads TGTGCCAGCCGGGCTAGCGGGGAAGAGACCCAGTACTTC.

Of note for this clone: At one end the junction does not follow the germline gene, possibly because of a read error. This chain joins TRBV30 and TRBJ1-6; 9 nucleotides match TRBD1. Germline CDR1 GTSNPN, CDR2 SVGIG (reference sequence). The CDR3 is made up of 13 amino acids. This chain's CDR3 is CALGTGTFSPLHF. The CDR3 DNA reads as TGCGCGCTCGGGACAGGGACTTTTTCACCCCTCCACTTT.

The rearrangement joins TRBV15 to TRBJ2-1; 10 nucleotides align to TRBD2. Trimming removed 0 bases from V and 4 bases from J; junction bases left unmatched: 9. This CDR3 comprises 18 residues. From germline, CDR1 is LNHNV and CDR2 YYDKDF (reference sequence). Here the CDR3 reads CATSREPPTSGVYNEQFF. CDR3 DNA sequence: TGTGCCACCAGCAGAGAACCTCCTACTAGCGGGGTTTACAATGAGCAGTTCTTC. The full variable domain, in which reference TRBV15 and TRBJ2-1 provide the parts outside the CDR3, is DAMVIQNPRYQVTQFGKPVTLSCSQTLNHNVMYWYQQKSSQAPKLLFHYYDKDFNNEADTPDNFQSRRPNTSFCFLDIRSPGLGDTAMYLCATSREPPTSGVYNEQFFGPGTRLTVL.

The chain couples TRBV28 to TRBJ2-4, with D perhaps matching TRBD1 (6 bases). CDR3 length: 12 residues. V was clipped by 5 bases and J by 11 bases, with 13 bases between them. Germline CDR1 reads MDHEN; CDR2 reads SYDVKM. This CDR3 is CASSPGQIVQYF. CDR3 sequence (DNA): TGTGCCAGCAGTCCCGGACAGATTGTTCAGTACTTC.

This chain uses TRBV13 with TRBJ2-5; no reliable D call. Trimming took 3 bases from V and 1 from J, leaving 6 bases between them. This CDR3 spans 13 amino acids. The V gene's germline CDR1 is PRHDT and CDR2 FYEKMQ (reference sequence). The CDR3 reads CASSFGSQETQYF. Written as DNA, the CDR3 is TGTGCCAGCAGCTTTGGCAGCCAAGAGACCCAGTACTTC.

The chain recombines TRBV6-4 with TRBJ2-1, with TRBD2 as a possible D gene (6 bases). Germline V gene sequence: CDR1 MRHNA, CDR2 SNTAGT. Trimming cost V 0 bases and J 2 bases, with 11 bases left between them. The CDR3 is made up of 16 amino acids. The DNA of the CDR3 is TGTGCCAGCAGTGACTCAGGTCTAGCGACCTACAATGAGCAGTTCTTC. Encoded protein: CASSDSGLATYNEQFF.

The rearrangement joins TRBV4-1 to TRBJ2-4; D uncertain. The germline CDR1 and CDR2 sequences are MGHRA and YSYEKL. There are 15 residues in the CDR3. V gave up 2 bases and J gave up 9 bases, with 17 bases separating them. CDR3 region: CASSQPPPRSGIQYF. The CDR3 bases are TGCGCCAGCAGCCAACCCCCTCCTCGGTCCGGCATTCAGTACTTC.

This chain links TRBV28 with TRBJ2-5, with 12 bases that match TRBD2. With V trimmed by 6 bases and J by 5 bases, 10 bases remained unmatched. Germline CDR1 MDHEN, CDR2 SYDVKM. This CDR3 has 16 residues. CDR3 residues: CASSPLAGGRHETQYF. The DNA of the CDR3 is TGTGCCAGCAGCCCTCTAGCGGGAGGGCGACATGAGACCCAGTACTTC.

The rearrangement links TRBV5-1 to TRBJ2-3; TRBD1 matches at 9 bases. With 4 bases clipped from V and 13 bases from J, the junction kept 10 bases outside the gene matches. Germline CDR1 reads SGHRS; CDR2 reads YFSETQ. The CDR3 runs to 13 residues. CDR3 residues: CASSTYPGQGEYF. The CDR3 DNA is TGCGCCAGCAGCACCTATCCGGGACAGGGCGAGTATTTT.

V and J are TRBV3-1 (or the pseudogene TRBV3-2) and TRBJ1-2; D is possibly TRBD1 (5 bases). In germline, CDR1 is LGHDT, CDR2 YNNKEL (reference sequence). CDR3 length equals 12 residues. Trimming removed 4 bases at V and 8 bases at J, with 11 bases between. CDR3 protein: CASSPGQGGYTF. The CDR3 DNA sequence: TGTGCCAGCAGCCCAGGACAAGGAGGCTACACCTTC.

The chain is built from TRBV9 and TRBJ2-5; the D is unclear. Trimming pared 0 bases from V and 5 bases from J, leaving 11 bases between. Looked up from germline, CDR1 is SGDLS and CDR2 is YYNGEE. The CDR3 runs 14 residues. The CDR3 spells CASSVGLSGETQYF. CDR3 bases: TGTGCCAGCAGCGTAGGACTGTCTGGGGAGACCCAGTACTTC.

This clone is a singleton in its sample. The chain recombines TRBV7-8 with TRBJ2-2; perhaps TRBD2 as D (6 bases). There are 14 residues in the CDR3. V gave up 3 bases and J gave up 4 bases, with 9 bases separating them. Germline CDR1 SGHVS, CDR2 FQNEAQ. For the CDR3, the DNA is TGTGCCAGCAGCTTCGGGGGTGGCACCGGGGAGCTGTTTTTT. Translation gives CASSFGGGTGELFF.

In its sample, this clone was seen once. J is TRBJ1-6 and V is TRBV11-3; no clear D. Trimming shortened V by 6 bases and J by 4 bases, and 13 bases separated the two germline ends. Germline CDR1 reads SGHNT; CDR2 reads YENEEA. The CDR3 totals 15 residues. The CDR3, as DNA: TGTGCCAGCAGACTTGGGGAGAAGTATAATTCACCCCTCCACTTT. Translated, it gives CASRLGEKYNSPLHF.

This clone was found once. The J gene is TRBJ2-7, the V gene TRBV3-1 (or the pseudogene TRBV3-2), with 10 bases matching TRBD1. The CDR3 extends over 13 amino acids. Germline CDR1 is LGHDT and CDR2 is YNNKEL (reference sequence). The trim removed 5 bases at V and 6 bases at J, leaving 4 bases unmatched. CDR3 loop: CASSSGQGFEQYF. The CDR3 DNA is TGTGCCAGCAGCTCGGGACAGGGGTTCGAGCAGTACTTC.

This chain links TRBV6-5 with TRBJ2-5, with 8 positions matching TRBD1. This CDR3 spans 15 amino acids. In germline, CDR1 is MNHEY, CDR2 SVGAGI. V dropped 2 bases and J dropped 3; count of bases not matched to a gene: 5. The CDR3 bases are TGTGCCAGCAGTTACGCCGGGACAGGCAAAGAGACCCAGTACTTC. Encoded protein: CASSYAGTGKETQYF.

This chain connects TRBV30 to TRBJ2-7; D is perhaps TRBD1 (6 bases). The CDR3 extends over 13 amino acids. V shed 7 bases and J shed 1 base, with 14 bases lying between them. Per the germline V gene, CDR1 is GTSNPN and CDR2 is SVGIG (reference sequence). The CDR3 DNA reads as TGTGCCTTCTCCCTCGACAGGTCCTACGAGCAGTACTTC. Amino acids: CAFSLDRSYEQYF.

The chain combines TRBV7-8 with TRBJ1-1, with D unresolved. The CDR3 loop spans 14 amino acids. Trimming cost V 4 bases and J 2 bases, with 11 bases left between them. CDR1 is SGHVS, CDR2 FQNEAQ, per germline. This CDR3 reads CASSSGTINTEAFF. CDR3 bases: TGTGCCAGCAGCTCGGGAACAATAAACACTGAAGCTTTCTTT. The variable domain in full, with the rest retrieved from reference TRBV7-8 and TRBJ1-1, is GAGVSQSPRYKVAKRGQDVALRCDPISGHVSLFWYQQALGQGPEFLTYFQNEAQLDKSGLPSDRFFAERPEGSVSTLKIQRTQQEDSAVYLCASSSGTINTEAFFGQGTRLTVV.

J is TRBJ2-7 and V is TRBV14; no firm D call. Germline CDR1 and CDR2: SGHDN and FVKESK. Deletions cut 1 base from V and 2 bases from J, with 15 bases between. The CDR3 spans 16 residues. The CDR3 DNA is TGTGCCAGCAGCCAAGTAAGGTCGGGTGCTACCTACGAGCAGTACTTC. Encoded protein: CASSQVRSGATYEQYF.

V is TRBV3-1 (or the pseudogene TRBV3-2) and J is TRBJ2-3; the D gene is possibly TRBD2 (5 bases). This CDR3 spans 13 amino acids. The V end lost 10 bases, the J end lost 2 bases, and 13 bases lay between the germline ends. The germline gives CDR1 LGHDT, CDR2 YNNKEL (reference sequence). CDR3 sequence reads: CATKEGITDTQYF. For the CDR3, the DNA is TGTGCCACTAAAGAGGGCATCACAGATACGCAGTATTTT.

V usage is TRBV6-5 and J usage is TRBJ2-3, with D unresolved. V was pared by 5 bases and J by 1 base, with 4 bases between. The V gene's germline CDR1 is MNHEY and CDR2 SVGAGI. The CDR3 has 12 amino acids. CDR3 in amino acids: CASSHRTDTQYF. In DNA form, the CDR3 reads TGTGCCAGCAGTCATCGCACAGATACGCAGTATTTT.

This chain uses TRBV9 with TRBJ2-3; 8 bases match TRBD1. From germline, CDR1 is SGDLS and CDR2 YYNGEE. Trimming cost V 4 bases and J 7 bases; bases outside gene matches: 8. The CDR3 extends over 14 amino acids. Here the CDR3 reads CASSLRQGMNTQYF. In DNA form, the CDR3 reads TGTGCCAGCAGCCTTCGACAGGGGATGAATACGCAGTATTTT.

J is TRBJ2-2 and V is TRBV29-1; D gene unclear. The CDR3 sequence is 14 residues long. CDR1 SQVTM and CDR2 ANQGSEA come from the germline V gene. V was clipped by 3 bases and J by 4 bases, with 12 bases between them. CDR3 sequence reads: CSVDSEGVTGELFF. The CDR3, as DNA: TGCAGCGTTGACTCCGAAGGAGTCACCGGGGAGCTGTTTTTT.

This chain joins TRBV7-9 and TRBJ2-3; the match to TRBD2 covers 14 bases. V shed 0 bases and J 4 bases; nucleotides not matched to a gene: 3. The CDR3 totals 17 residues. The germline V gene encodes CDR1 SEHNR and CDR2 FQNEAQ (reference sequence). This CDR3 reads CASSLATSGRGSDTQYF. The CDR3 DNA is TGTGCCAGCAGCTTAGCGACTAGCGGGAGGGGGTCAGATACGCAGTATTTT.

The chain carries TRBV7-2 and TRBJ2-5; TRBD2 aligns across 8 bases. Germline V gene sequence: CDR1 SGHTA, CDR2 FQGNSA. This CDR3 spans 17 amino acids. The J segment lost 5 bases and the V segment lost 2 bases, leaving 13 bases of the junction unmatched. The CDR3 sequence: CASSLQAGRGGGETQYF. Written as DNA, the CDR3 is TGTGCCAGCAGCTTACAAGCTGGACGGGGGGGCGGCGAGACCCAGTACTTC.

The rearrangement links TRBV6-5 to TRBJ2-7, with D perhaps TRBD1 (5 bases). Germline values: CDR1 MNHEY, CDR2 SVGAGI. Between the trimmed V and J ends, which lost 8 bases and 3 bases, there was a span of 20 bases. This CDR3 contains 15 residues. The CDR3 here is CASSDSAQPSYEQYF. CDR3 nucleotide sequence: TGTGCCAGCTCCGACAGCGCCCAACCCAGCTACGAGCAGTACTTC.

The chain links TRBV2 to TRBJ1-2, with D unclear. V was shortened by 1 base and J by 7 bases, with 4 bases between the two germline ends. The CDR3 spans 11 residues. Per the germline V gene, CDR1 is SNHLY and CDR2 is FYNNEI. The CDR3 sequence: CASSEGGGYTF. DNA of the CDR3: TGTGCCAGCAGTGAAGGAGGTGGCTACACCTTC.